The clone carrying this T cell receptor (beta chain) was observed a few times. The antigen remains undetermined. The source of the sample is a study of T-cell reconstitution after alpha-beta-depleted transplantation in children. The CDR3 has 15 residues. V was trimmed by 3 bases and J by 5 bases, leaving 16 bases between them. Preparation of the TCRbeta library used unique molecular identifiers. In TCRdb, the PCR reads were re-called with MiXCR into one record per CDR3 protein. The repertoire holds about 580,000 distinct CDR3 sequences, with 27% as singletons. General observations from the study: Newly generated T cells supplied most T-cell counts and diversity one year post-transplant.

Source: PBMCs, taken before TCRalphabeta/CD19-depleted stem cell transplant. This clonotype originated in a boy in the first two years of life with Wiskott-Aldrich syndrome, due to receive a stem cell transplant. The rearrangement joins TRBV12-3 or TRBV12-4 to TRBJ2-5; D gene uncertain. The CDR3 DNA is TGTGCCAGCAGTTTTCTGGGTGGGTTTTCGGAGACCCAGTACTTC. Amino acids: CASSFLGGFSETQYF.